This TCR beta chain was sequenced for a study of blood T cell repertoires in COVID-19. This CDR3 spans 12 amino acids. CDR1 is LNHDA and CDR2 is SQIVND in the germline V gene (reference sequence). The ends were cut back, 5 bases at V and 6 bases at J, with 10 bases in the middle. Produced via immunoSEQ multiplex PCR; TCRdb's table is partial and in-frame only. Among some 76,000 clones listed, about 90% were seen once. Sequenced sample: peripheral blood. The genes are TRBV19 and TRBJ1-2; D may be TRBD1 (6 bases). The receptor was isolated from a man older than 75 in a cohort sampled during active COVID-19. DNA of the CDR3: TGTGCCAGTAGTCTGCGACAGGATGGCTACACCTTC. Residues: CASSLRQDGYTF.